Detailed here is one T cell receptor (beta chain). What it recognizes is unknown. The data belong to a study of blood T cells in healthy people across ages. A second PCR of 7 to 11 cycles used a sample-barcoded 5' primer and a J-beta primer mix. Carrying 12 random nucleotides, a template-switch adaptor labeled each individual cDNA molecule. TCRdb used MiXCR to reprocess the 5' RACE reads, holding one entry per CDR3 protein. Of approximately 820,000 distinct CDR3 sequences in the sample, approximately 48% were seen once. General observations from the study: Both naive CD4+ cell counts and diversity were greater in long-lived donors than in aged donors. Age showed a roughly linear inverse relationship with TCR beta diversity per million T cells. The lack of PBMC sorting stopped any conclusive naive versus antigen-experienced comparison.

In germline, CDR1 is MNHEY, CDR2 SVGEGT. V lost 0 bases, J lost 11 bases, and 7 bases lay in between. This CDR3 spans 11 amino acids. The chain carries TRBV6-2 or TRBV6-3 and TRBJ1-1; the D is unclear. This sequence originates from a man aged 60-69 years in good health. The specimen sequenced was blood. The DNA of the CDR3 is TGTGCCAGCAGTTACTCGAATCGGGCTTTCTTT. Translated: CASSYSNRAFF.